This TCR beta chain derives from a study of vaccination effects on CD4 cells after COVID-19. Study background: About 2.2 million PBMC per well received approximately 9.4 IU/ml IL-2 and approximately 10 ug/ml peptides in culture. General observations from the study: Both infection-induced and vaccine-induced clones contracted markedly at late post-vaccination timepoints.

This CDR3 has 13 residues. V lost 6 bases and J 2 bases, leaving 10 bases between the germline ends. Germline V gene lookup returns CDR1 WSHSY and CDR2 SAAADI. Remarks on this clone: Its antigen remains unknown.

Sequenced by immunoSEQ multiplex PCR; TCRdb stores in-frame clones only, minus some. Here the sample spans about 66,000 clones, 70% to 85% being singletons. Once cultured for more than nine days, the cells underwent separation to obtain CD4+ T cells. Two-dose vaccination with either BNT162b2 or mRNA-1273 was given to the participants. Researchers swapped half the medium for IL-2 medium on both days 3 and 7. Sequences were derived from CD4+ T cells from PBMCs cultured without peptide, sampled after COVID-19 vaccination. The rearrangement links TRBV10-2 to TRBJ2-5; D may be TRBD1 or TRBD2 (5 bases each). This clonotype was sampled from a human donor who received a COVID-19 vaccine. The CDR3 coding sequence is TGCGCCAGCAGGACCAGGGAGCAAGAGACCCAGTACTTC. Translating it yields CASRTREQETQYF.